The 14 T cell receptor beta chains in this list originate from one sample, sequenced in a study of neurological immune-mediated disorders (dated by TCRdb to between 2017 and 2020). The library was obtained by 5' RACE. TCRdb lists the instrument as Illumina HiSeq 2500. TCRdb reran the public reads through fastp at Q25 and MiXCR, keeping productive beta chains. One record per CDR3 amino acid sequence lists the most common genes and DNA. The sample table shows around 76,000 distinct CDR3 sequences, and 10% are seen once. The ten top clones hold roughly 10% of the sample. The time point tag for this specimen amounts to: longitudinal time-point 1 (baseline). The specimen was PBMCs. These receptors came from a man aged 30-40 years in good health.

This clonotype occurred many times. The rearrangement uses TRBV5-1 and TRBJ2-7; either TRBD1 or TRBD2 may fit D (6 bases each). The CDR3 consists of 12 residues. Trimming removed 4 bases from V and 6 bases from J, with 11 bases in between. Germline CDR1 reads SGHRS; CDR2 reads YFSETQ. CDR3 sequence reads: CASSIQGGEQYF. Here the CDR3 DNA reads TGCGCCAGCAGCATACAGGGAGGCGAGCAGTACTTC. Using reference TRBV5-1 and TRBJ2-7 for the parts outside the CDR3, the full variable domain is KAGVTQTPRYLIKTRGQQVTLSCSPISGHRSVSWYQQTPGQGLQFLFEYFSETQRNKGNFPGRFSGRQFSNSRSEMNVSTLELGDSALYLCASSIQGGEQYFGPGTRLTVT.

This clonotype occurred many times. The J gene is TRBJ2-7, the V gene TRBV7-8; 9 bases are a match to TRBD2. The CDR3 is made up of 18 amino acids. V lost 1 base, J lost 2 bases, and 12 bases stayed unmatched. The germline gives CDR1 SGHVS, CDR2 FQNEAQ. The CDR3 loop reads CASSLVTSGKGAPYEQYF. The CDR3 DNA reads as TGTGCCAGCAGCTTAGTGACTAGCGGCAAAGGAGCTCCCTACGAGCAGTACTTC.

This clonotype was seen ten or more times. The genes are TRBV11-2 and TRBJ1-6; perhaps TRBD1 as D (5 bases). The CDR3 has 15 amino acids. Germline V gene sequence: CDR1 SGHAT, CDR2 FQNNGV. Trimming shortened V by 0 bases and J by 9 bases, and 12 bases separated the two germline ends. This CDR3 is CASSLEGTAASPLHF. CDR3 DNA: TGTGCCAGCAGCTTAGAGGGGACCGCCGCTTCACCCCTCCACTTT.

This clonotype was detected ten times or more. V is TRBV12-3 or TRBV12-4 and J is TRBJ1-4, with D possibly matching TRBD1 (5 bases). The CDR3 is made up of 15 amino acids. V gave up 6 bases and J gave up 4 bases, with 15 bases separating them. The CDR3 DNA sequence: TGTGCCAGCAGCCCCGGGGCCAGCATTAATGAAAAACTGTTTTTT. This codes for CASSPGASINEKLFF.

This clonotype showed up many times. The gene calls are TRBV4-2 and TRBJ2-7; TRBD1 matches at 8 bases. Germline loops: CDR1 LGHNA, CDR2 YNFKEQ. V shed 3 bases and J 3 bases; nucleotides not matched to a gene: 4. This CDR3 has 14 amino acids. The CDR3 bases are TGTGCCAGCAGCCATCCCAGGGGGCACTACGAGCAGTACTTC. This codes for CASSHPRGHYEQYF.

At least ten counts were recorded for this clonotype. This chain connects TRBV20-1 to TRBJ2-3; 8 bases agree with TRBD2. Germline loops: CDR1 DFQATT, CDR2 SNEGSKA (reference sequence). The CDR3 totals 15 residues. J gave up 5 bases and V 6 bases, and 13 bases lay outside the gene matches. The CDR3 region is CSARGPGGVQDTQYF. CDR3 coding DNA: TGCAGTGCCCGGGGACCGGGAGGGGTGCAAGATACGCAGTATTTT.

As regards this clonotype: This likely comes from a read error, as the CDR3 has no conserved phenylalanine or tryptophan at its end. V usage is TRBV20-1 and J usage is TRBJ1-5; tentatively, D is TRBD1 (5 bases). Germline V lookup: CDR1 DFQATT, CDR2 SNEGSKA (reference sequence). This CDR3 region has 13 residues. Trimming cost V 6 bases and J 2 bases, with 11 bases left between them. CDR3 region: CSATEGGNQPQHS. The CDR3 nucleotides are TGCAGTGCAACCGAAGGGGGCAATCAGCCCCAGCATTCT.

This clonotype was recorded many times. This rearrangement joins TRBV28 to TRBJ2-1; tentative D call: TRBD2 (6 bases). The CDR3 is 15 amino acids. The V gene lost 5 bases and the J gene lost 6 bases, with 17 bases spanning the gap. Germline lookup yields CDR1 MDHEN and CDR2 SYDVKM. Here the CDR3 DNA reads TGTGCCAGCAGTCCCCTAGCGAACCCCTCCAATGAGCAGTTCTTC. This translates into CASSPLANPSNEQFF.

This clonotype has at least ten counts. This sequence joins TRBV6-6 and TRBJ1-2; D unclear. The germline gives CDR1 MNHNY, CDR2 SVGAGI (reference sequence). This CDR3 contains 16 residues. V was cut by 6 bases and J by 3 bases, with 20 bases left in between. In DNA form, the CDR3 reads TGTGCCAGCAGGGCGCCAATGAGTGGCGGCCACTATGGCTACACCTTC. It translates to CASRAPMSGGHYGYTF.

In this sample, this clonotype turned up many times. This sequence joins TRBV15 and TRBJ1-1; D gene ambiguous. The CDR3 totals 15 residues. Trimming removed 0 bases from V and 1 base from J, with 9 bases in between. Germline V gene data show CDR1 as LNHNV and CDR2 as YYDKDF (reference sequence). The CDR3: CATSRDPRENTEAFF. CDR3 DNA: TGTGCCACCAGCAGAGATCCCCGCGAGAACACTGAAGCTTTCTTT.

This clonotype was detected ten times or more. The chain combines TRBV15 with TRBJ2-1; 10 bases map to TRBD2. The CDR3 is 17 residues long. Per germline, CDR1 LNHNV and CDR2 YYDKDF (reference sequence). The trim removed 0 bases at V and 5 bases at J, leaving 7 bases unmatched. CDR3 in DNA: TGTGCCACCAGCAGAGATAGGAGCGGGAGGGGTGACAATGAGCAGTTCTTC. Translated: CATSRDRSGRGDNEQFF.

This chain links TRBV5-1 with TRBJ1-6, with D possibly being TRBD1 (6 bases). V was clipped by 0 bases and J by 7 bases, with 8 bases between them. The CDR3 has 14 amino acids. Per germline, CDR1 SGHRS and CDR2 YFSETQ. The CDR3 region is CASSLVQGNSPLHF. CDR3 bases: TGCGCCAGCAGCTTGGTACAGGGAAATTCACCCCTCCACTTT.

This clonotype was recorded many times. This chain connects TRBV2 to TRBJ1-5; D gene ambiguous. This CDR3 comprises 15 residues. CDR1 and CDR2 from the germline V gene are SNHLY and FYNNEI. Deletions cut 7 bases from V and 5 bases from J, with 18 bases between. The chain's CDR3 is CASKSVGQAYQPQHF. CDR3 DNA sequence: TGTGCCAGCAAGTCCGTAGGGCAGGCGTATCAGCCCCAGCATTTT.

The chain has TRBV19 and TRBJ2-1, with D possibly TRBD1 on 5 matching bases. This CDR3 region has 14 residues. Trimming took off 3 bases at V and 3 bases at J, with 9 bases between the two ends. Germline V lookup: CDR1 LNHDA, CDR2 SQIVND (reference sequence). The CDR3 here is CASSIKGRYNEQFF. The CDR3 DNA reads as TGTGCCAGTAGTATTAAGGGGCGCTACAATGAGCAGTTCTTC.